This T cell receptor (beta chain) was documented in a study of beta chain features in type 1 diabetes. Study-level points and caveats: People with Type 1 diabetes carried modestly yet significantly shorter TCRB CDR3s in all four CD4+ subsets.

Expressed TCRB transcripts got sequenced, as all isolated RNA was reverse transcribed. Sequenced by immunoSEQ multiplex PCR; TCRdb stores in-frame clones only, minus some. The table lists hundreds of thousands of clones, around a sixth of them singletons. The single heparinised draw taken from each donor contained roughly 100 mL of blood on average. A CD45RO/CCR7/CD25/CD127/CD95/CD27 panel sorted naive, central memory, regulatory and stem cell-like memory CD4+ cells. Once sorted, every population was more than 95% pure. Of note for this clone: The antigen is undetermined.

The V gene's germline CDR1 is SGHRS and CDR2 YFSETQ. The CDR3 is made up of 13 amino acids. The V end lost 7 bases, the J end lost 3 bases, and 13 bases lay between the germline ends. The sequencing sample was made of naive CD4+ T cells from blood. The TCR comes from a man aged 18-30 years in good health. V usage is TRBV5-1 and J usage is TRBJ2-5; a possible D gene is TRBD1 (6 bases). Here the CDR3 reads CASQGLTKETQYF. For the CDR3, the DNA is TGCGCCAGCCAGGGGCTAACGAAAGAGACCCAGTACTTC.